This TCR beta chain was profiled in a study of control samples from healthy donors and cancer patients. The CDR3 extends over 14 amino acids. Per the germline V gene, CDR1 is SGDLS and CDR2 is YYNGEE. The V end was cut by 0 bases, the J end by 5 bases, with 11 bases between. Assay used: immunoSEQ multiplex PCR; TCRdb lists only in-frame clones, some missing. In the table there are 170,000 or so clones, 75% to 95% of which are singletons. J is TRBJ2-5 and V is TRBV9, with D hard to call. The sample taken for sequencing was blood. The origin of this receptor is a woman between 40 and 55 years old in good health. CDR3 nucleotides: TGTGCCAGCAGCGTAGGCCAGCTAGGGGAGACCCAGTACTTC. Its translation: CASSVGQLGETQYF.